These 18 T cell receptor beta chains came from one sample sequenced in a study of graft-versus-host responses after intestinal transplantation. TCRdb's copy holds only in-frame clones and misses some; the assay was immunoSEQ multiplex PCR. Of 85,000 to 110,000 clones in the sample, roughly 93% are singletons; the top ten hold more than 0.9%. These receptors have no identified antigens. The sample here was unstimulated CD8+ T cells sorted from spleen or lymph node cells, taken before intestinal transplant. These receptors all stem from a human donor who received an intestinal transplant.

This clone was found a few times. CDR3 loop: CASSDDFGQDWAFF. In DNA, the CDR3 is TGTGCCAGCAGTGATGACTTCGGGCAAGATTGGGCTTTCTTT. The V and J genes are TRBV2 and TRBJ1-1, with D unresolved. V gave up 3 bases and J gave up 11 bases, with 19 bases separating them. The germline CDR1 and CDR2 sequences are SNHLY and FYNNEI. The CDR3 is 14 amino acids.

In this sample, this clone turned up once. V gene TRBV19 combines with J gene TRBJ1-1; D ambiguous. The CDR3 loop spans 11 amino acids. V was trimmed by 1 base and J by 8 bases, leaving 5 bases between them. Germline V gene sequence: CDR1 LNHDA, CDR2 SQIVND (reference sequence). The chain's CDR3 is CASSIGPEAFF. DNA of the CDR3: TGTGCCAGTAGTATAGGGCCAGAAGCTTTCTTT.

The chain uses TRBV5-8 and TRBJ1-1; D unresolved. The CDR3 covers 13 residues. Trimming cost V 0 bases and J 2 bases, with 5 bases left between them. Germline lookup yields CDR1 SGHTS and CDR2 YDEGEE. Written as DNA, the CDR3 is TGTGCCAGCAGCTTGGCATACAACACTGAAGCTTTCTTT. Protein: CASSLAYNTEAFF. The variable domain in full, with the rest retrieved from reference TRBV5-8 and TRBJ1-1, is EAGVTQSPTHLIKTRGQQATLRCSPISGHTSVYWYQQALGLGLQFLLWYDEGEERNRGNFPPRFSGRQFPNYSSELNVNALELEDSALYLCASSLAYNTEAFFGQGTRLTVV.

V usage is TRBV25-1 and J usage is TRBJ2-7; no clear D. Germline assignment: CDR1 MGHDK and CDR2 SYGVNS. V was clipped by 2 bases and J by 0 bases, with 8 bases between them. The CDR3 extends over 14 amino acids. CDR3 coding DNA: TGTGCCAGCAGTGAAACAGTTAGCTCCTACGAGCAGTACTTC. It translates to CASSETVSSYEQYF.

This clone has only one observation. The chain recombines TRBV10-2 with TRBJ2-7, with 10 bases aligning to TRBD1. Germline V CDR1 and CDR2: WSHSY, SAAADI. Trimming removed 4 bases from V and 3 bases from J; junction bases left unmatched: 6. This CDR3 contains 15 residues. CDR3 in DNA: TGCGCCAGCAGTGGGACAGGGGGAGGGCTCTACGAGCAGTACTTC. It codes for CASSGTGGGLYEQYF.

The chain joins TRBV5-1 to TRBJ2-1; 8 bases are shared with TRBD2. V gave up 4 bases and J gave up 5 bases; unmatched junction bases: 14. This CDR3 region has 17 residues. The V gene's germline CDR1 is SGHRS and CDR2 YFSETQ. The CDR3 nucleotides read TGCGCCAGCAGCCCCAGCGCGGGGGGCCCGCGGGACAATGAGCAGTTCTTC. As protein: CASSPSAGGPRDNEQFF.

The chain has TRBV19 and TRBJ2-5, with TRBD1 as a possible D gene (6 bases). The V and J ends lost 5 bases and 5 bases respectively, with 15 bases between them. Looked up from germline, CDR1 is LNHDA and CDR2 is SQIVND (reference sequence). The length of the CDR3 is 14 residues. The CDR3 coding sequence is TGTGCCAGTAGTCTCCGGGACATGGGGGAGACCCAGTACTTC. Translation: CASSLRDMGETQYF.

This clone was counted a single time. This sequence joins TRBV7-3 and TRBJ1-1, with a tentative D call TRBD1 (6 bases). V was shortened by 4 bases and J by 1 base, with 13 bases between the two germline ends. Germline CDR1 reads SGHTA; CDR2 reads FQGTGA. This CDR3 spans 15 amino acids. The CDR3 DNA is TGTGCCAGCAGCTCCACAGGGCGCGAGAACACTGAAGCTTTCTTT. It codes for CASSSTGRENTEAFF. Full variable domain (outside the CDR3, taken from reference TRBV7-3 and TRBJ1-1): GAGVSQTPSNKVTEKGKYVELRCDPISGHTALYWYRQSLGQGPEFLIYFQGTGAADDSGLPNDRFFAVRPEGSVSTLKIQRTERGDSAVYLCASSSTGRENTEAFFGQGTRLTVV.

V is TRBV2 and J is TRBJ2-5; D gene uncertain. Germline CDR1 is SNHLY and CDR2 is FYNNEI. The CDR3 has 15 residues. The V end lost 7 bases, the J end lost 0 bases, and 15 bases lay between the germline ends. CDR3 sequence reads: CASIQRRRDQETQYF. For the CDR3, the DNA is TGTGCCAGCATCCAAAGGAGAAGGGACCAAGAGACCCAGTACTTC.

The CDR3 spells CASSAPAGETQYF. For the CDR3, the DNA is TGTGCCAGCAGCGCCCCCGCCGGAGAGACCCAGTACTTC. This rearrangement joins TRBV7-9 to TRBJ2-5, with unresolved D. The CDR3 extends over 13 amino acids. With 5 bases removed from V and 4 bases from J, the gap between germline ends came to 11 bases. Germline V lookup: CDR1 SEHNR, CDR2 FQNEAQ (reference sequence).

V usage is TRBV19 and J usage is TRBJ1-1, with unresolved D. Trimming stripped 3 bases from V and 0 bases from J, with 5 bases between. Germline CDR1 LNHDA, CDR2 SQIVND (reference sequence). The CDR3 loop spans 13 amino acids. The DNA for the CDR3 is TGTGCCAGTAGTATGGGAATGAACACTGAAGCTTTCTTT. Translation: CASSMGMNTEAFF.

The rearrangement links TRBV6-1 to TRBJ1-3; a weak D match, TRBD1 (5 bases). CDR1 and CDR2 (germline): MNHNS, SASEGT. V was shortened by 1 base and J by 0 bases, with 7 bases between the two germline ends. This CDR3 region has 15 residues. The CDR3 region has the DNA TGTGCCAGCAGTGAAGGACAGTTCTCTGGAAACACCATATATTTT. This translates into CASSEGQFSGNTIYF.

The chain has TRBV19 and TRBJ2-2; tentative D call: TRBD1 (6 bases). The germline V gene encodes CDR1 LNHDA and CDR2 SQIVND (reference sequence). The ends were cut back, 8 bases at V and 3 bases at J, with 16 bases in the middle. The CDR3 is made up of 15 amino acids. The DNA for the CDR3 is TGTGCCAGTTGCATCCGGGACATTTACACCGGGGAGCTGTTTTTT. This gives the protein CASCIRDIYTGELFF.

The CDR3 spells CASSFSIGITEAFF. For the CDR3, the DNA is TGTGCCAGCAGCTTCTCTATAGGGATCACTGAAGCTTTCTTT. The chain recombines TRBV5-8 with TRBJ1-1; D remains unclear. Trimming pared 2 bases from V and 4 bases from J, leaving 12 bases between. The CDR3 extends over 14 amino acids. CDR1 SGHTS and CDR2 YDEGEE come from the germline V gene.

V usage is TRBV15 and J usage is TRBJ1-2; a possible D gene is TRBD1 (5 bases). V was cut by 4 bases and J by 7 bases, with 19 bases left in between. Looked up from germline, CDR1 is LNHNV and CDR2 is YYDKDF (reference sequence). There are 15 residues in the CDR3. The CDR3 DNA follows: TGTGCCACCAGCATACAGTCGGGGCTAGGGGTTGGCTACACCTTC. It is translated as CATSIQSGLGVGYTF.

The chain is built from TRBV7-9 and TRBJ1-4; maybe TRBD1 (6 bases). The CDR3 loop spans 16 amino acids. Germline CDR1 reads SEHNR; CDR2 reads FQNEAQ (reference sequence). Trimming took 4 bases from V and 0 from J, leaving 12 bases between them. CDR3 sequence reads: CASSSGQIATNEKLFF. The DNA for the CDR3 is TGTGCCAGCAGCTCAGGACAGATTGCAACTAATGAAAAACTGTTTTTT.

This clone has only one observation. The chain employs TRBV10-2 and TRBJ2-1; D gene ambiguous. This CDR3 has 11 residues. V was trimmed by 4 bases and J by 7 bases, leaving 5 bases between them. Germline CDR1 and CDR2: WSHSY and SAAADI. For the CDR3, the DNA is TGCGCCAGCAGTGGAGGAAATGAGCAGTTCTTC. Its protein is CASSGGNEQFF.

The V call is TRBV21-1, the J call TRBJ2-7; the D call of TRBD1 is as the table states it, not checked on the DNA. TRBV21-1 is deemed a pseudogene. The CDR3 consists of 14 residues. The CDR3 spells CASNTGNPTYEQYF. The CDR3 bases are TGTGCCAGCAACACAGGGAACCCAACCTACGAGCAGTACTTC.